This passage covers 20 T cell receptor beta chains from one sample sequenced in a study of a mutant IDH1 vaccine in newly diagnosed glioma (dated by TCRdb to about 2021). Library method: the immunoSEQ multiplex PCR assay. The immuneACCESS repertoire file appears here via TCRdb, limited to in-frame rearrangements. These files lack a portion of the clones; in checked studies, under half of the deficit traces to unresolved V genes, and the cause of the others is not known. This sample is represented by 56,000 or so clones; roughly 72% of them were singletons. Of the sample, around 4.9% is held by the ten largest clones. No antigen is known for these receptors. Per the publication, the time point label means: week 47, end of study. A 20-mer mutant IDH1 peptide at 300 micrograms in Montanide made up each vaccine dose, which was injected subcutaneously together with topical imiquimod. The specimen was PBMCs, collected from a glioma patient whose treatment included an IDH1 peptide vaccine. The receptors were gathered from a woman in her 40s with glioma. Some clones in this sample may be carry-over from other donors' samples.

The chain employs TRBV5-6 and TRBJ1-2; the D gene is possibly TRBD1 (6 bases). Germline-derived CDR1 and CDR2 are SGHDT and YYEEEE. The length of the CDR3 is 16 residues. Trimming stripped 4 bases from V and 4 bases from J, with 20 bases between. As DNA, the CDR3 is TGTGCCAGCAGCCCTCGTGGCAGGGGTCCTACCTATGGCTACACCTTC. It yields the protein CASSPRGRGPTYGYTF. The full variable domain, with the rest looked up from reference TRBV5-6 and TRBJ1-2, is DAGVTQSPTHLIKTRGQQVTLRCSPKSGHDTVSWYQQALGQGPQFIFQYYEEEERQRGNFPDRFSGHQFPNYSSELNVNALLLGDSALYLCASSPRGRGPTYGYTFGSGTRLTVV.

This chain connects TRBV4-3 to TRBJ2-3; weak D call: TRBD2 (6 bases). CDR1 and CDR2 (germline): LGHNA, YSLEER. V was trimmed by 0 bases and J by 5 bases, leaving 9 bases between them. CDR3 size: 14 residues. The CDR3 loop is CASSQDWGEDTQYF. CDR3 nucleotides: TGCGCCAGCAGCCAAGATTGGGGGGAAGATACGCAGTATTTT.

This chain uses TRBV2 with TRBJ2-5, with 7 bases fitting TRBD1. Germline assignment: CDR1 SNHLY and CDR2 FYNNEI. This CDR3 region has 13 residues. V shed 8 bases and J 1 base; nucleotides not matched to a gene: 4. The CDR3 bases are TGTGCCAGCGACCGGGACAGCCAAGAGACCCAGTACTTC. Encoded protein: CASDRDSQETQYF.

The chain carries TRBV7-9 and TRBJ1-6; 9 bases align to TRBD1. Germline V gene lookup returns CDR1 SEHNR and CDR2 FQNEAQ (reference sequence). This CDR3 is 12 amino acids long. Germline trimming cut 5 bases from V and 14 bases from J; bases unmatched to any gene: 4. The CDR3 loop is CASSEQGAALHF. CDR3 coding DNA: TGTGCCAGCAGCGAACAGGGGGCGGCCCTCCACTTT.

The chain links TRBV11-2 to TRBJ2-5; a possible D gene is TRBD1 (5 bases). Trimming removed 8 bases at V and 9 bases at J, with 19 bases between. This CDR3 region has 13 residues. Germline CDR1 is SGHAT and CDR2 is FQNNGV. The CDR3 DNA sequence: TGTGCCAGCGGATCGAACAGGTGGTTAGCCCAGTACTTC. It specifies CASGSNRWLAQYF.

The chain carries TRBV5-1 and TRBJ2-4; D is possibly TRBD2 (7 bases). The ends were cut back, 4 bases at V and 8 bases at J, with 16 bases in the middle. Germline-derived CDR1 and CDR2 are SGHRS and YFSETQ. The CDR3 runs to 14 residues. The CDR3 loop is CASSPTGAGDIQYF. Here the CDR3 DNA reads TGCGCCAGCAGCCCGACGGGGGCGGGGGACATTCAGTACTTC.

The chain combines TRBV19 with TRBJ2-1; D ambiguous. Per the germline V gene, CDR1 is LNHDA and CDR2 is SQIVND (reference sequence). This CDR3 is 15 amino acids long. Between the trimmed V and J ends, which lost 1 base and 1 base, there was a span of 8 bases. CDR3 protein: CASSIAGFSYNEQFF. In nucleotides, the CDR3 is TGTGCCAGTAGTATAGCGGGTTTTTCCTACAATGAGCAGTTCTTC.

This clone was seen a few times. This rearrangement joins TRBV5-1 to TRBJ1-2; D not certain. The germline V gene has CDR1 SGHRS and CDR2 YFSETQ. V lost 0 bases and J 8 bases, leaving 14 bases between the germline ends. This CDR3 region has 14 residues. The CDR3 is CASSLAAGLEGYTF. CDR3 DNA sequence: TGCGCCAGCAGCTTGGCCGCCGGCCTGGAGGGCTACACCTTC.

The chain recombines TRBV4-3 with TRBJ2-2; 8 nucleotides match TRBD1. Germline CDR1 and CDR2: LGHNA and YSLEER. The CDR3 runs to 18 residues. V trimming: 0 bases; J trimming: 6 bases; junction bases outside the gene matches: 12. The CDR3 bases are TGCGCCAGCAGCCAAGATGGGGTTCAGGGGGCGGAAGCCGGGGAGCTGTTTTTT. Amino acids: CASSQDGVQGAEAGELFF.

The CDR3 spells CAWNPGTAVEAFF. The CDR3 DNA reads TGTGCCTGGAATCCCGGGACAGCTGTTGAAGCTTTCTTT. The rearrangement joins TRBV30 to TRBJ1-1, with 7 bases aligning to TRBD1. Germline CDR1 and CDR2: GTSNPN and SVGIG (reference sequence). The CDR3 contains 13 residues. The ends lost 4 bases at V and 7 bases at J; junction bases unmatched: 9.

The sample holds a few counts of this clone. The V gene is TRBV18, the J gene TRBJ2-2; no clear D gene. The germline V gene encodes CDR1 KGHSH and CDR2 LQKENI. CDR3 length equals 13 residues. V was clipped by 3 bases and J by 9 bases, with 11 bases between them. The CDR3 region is CASSPVGGRELFF. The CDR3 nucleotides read TGTGCCAGCTCACCGGTTGGCGGACGGGAGCTGTTTTTT. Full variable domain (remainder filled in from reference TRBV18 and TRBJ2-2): NAGVMQNPRHLVRRRGQEARLRCSPMKGHSHVYWYRQLPEEGLKFMVYLQKENIIDESGMPKERFSAEFPKEGPSILRIQQVVRGDSAAYFCASSPVGGRELFFGEGSRLTVL.

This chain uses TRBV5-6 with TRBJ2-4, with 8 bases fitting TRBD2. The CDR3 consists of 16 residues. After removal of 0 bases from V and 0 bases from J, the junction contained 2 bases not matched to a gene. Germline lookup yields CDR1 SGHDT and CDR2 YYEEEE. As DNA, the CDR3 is TGTGCCAGCAGCTTGGGGCTAGCGGGAGCCAAAAACATTCAGTACTTC. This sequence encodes CASSLGLAGAKNIQYF.

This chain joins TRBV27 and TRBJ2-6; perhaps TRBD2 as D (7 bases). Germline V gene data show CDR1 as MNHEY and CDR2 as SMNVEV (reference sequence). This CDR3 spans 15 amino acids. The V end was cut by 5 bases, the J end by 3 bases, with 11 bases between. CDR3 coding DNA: TGTGCCAGCAGTGAGGGGGGGAATGGGGCCAACGTCCTGACTTTC. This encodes CASSEGGNGANVLTF.

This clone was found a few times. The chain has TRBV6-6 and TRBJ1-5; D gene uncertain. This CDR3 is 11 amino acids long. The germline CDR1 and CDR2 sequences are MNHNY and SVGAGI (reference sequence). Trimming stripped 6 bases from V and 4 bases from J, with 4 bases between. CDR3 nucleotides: TGTGCCAGCAGACAGAATCAGCCCCAGCATTTT. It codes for CASRQNQPQHF.

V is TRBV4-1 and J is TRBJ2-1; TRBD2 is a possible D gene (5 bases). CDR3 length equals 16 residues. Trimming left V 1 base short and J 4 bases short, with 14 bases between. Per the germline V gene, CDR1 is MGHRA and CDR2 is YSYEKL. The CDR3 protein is CASSQVRLAKYNEQFF. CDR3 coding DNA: TGCGCCAGCAGCCAAGTGCGGCTAGCAAAGTACAATGAGCAGTTCTTC.

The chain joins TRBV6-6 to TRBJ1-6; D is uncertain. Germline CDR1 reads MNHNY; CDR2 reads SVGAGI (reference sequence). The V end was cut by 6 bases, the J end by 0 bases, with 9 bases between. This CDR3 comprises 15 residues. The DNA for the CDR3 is TGTGCCAGCAGACAGCGGAGCTCCTATAATTCACCCCTCCACTTT. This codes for CASRQRSSYNSPLHF.

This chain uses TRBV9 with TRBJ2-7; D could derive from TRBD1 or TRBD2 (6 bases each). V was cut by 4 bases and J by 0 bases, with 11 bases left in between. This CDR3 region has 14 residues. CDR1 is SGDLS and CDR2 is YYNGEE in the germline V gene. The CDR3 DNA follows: TGTGCCAGCAGCCTCTCGGGGGCCTCCTACGAGCAGTACTTC. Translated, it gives CASSLSGASYEQYF. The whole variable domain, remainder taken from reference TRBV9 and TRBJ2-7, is DSGVTQTPKHLITATGQRVTLRCSPRSGDLSVYWYQQSLDQGLQFLIQYYNGEERAKGNILERFSAQQFPDLHSELNLSSLELGDSALYFCASSLSGASYEQYFGPGTRLTVT.

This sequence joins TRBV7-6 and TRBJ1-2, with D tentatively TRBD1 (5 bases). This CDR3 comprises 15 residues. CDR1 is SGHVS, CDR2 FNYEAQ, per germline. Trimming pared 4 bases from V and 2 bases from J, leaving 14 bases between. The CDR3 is CASSSEVTGNYGYTF. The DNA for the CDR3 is TGTGCCAGCAGCTCCGAAGTCACAGGCAACTATGGCTACACCTTC.

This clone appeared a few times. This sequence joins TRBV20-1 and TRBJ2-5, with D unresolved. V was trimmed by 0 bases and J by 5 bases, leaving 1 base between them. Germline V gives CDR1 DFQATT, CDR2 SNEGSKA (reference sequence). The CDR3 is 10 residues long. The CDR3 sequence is CSAREETQYF. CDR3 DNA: TGCAGTGCTAGAGAGGAGACCCAGTACTTC.

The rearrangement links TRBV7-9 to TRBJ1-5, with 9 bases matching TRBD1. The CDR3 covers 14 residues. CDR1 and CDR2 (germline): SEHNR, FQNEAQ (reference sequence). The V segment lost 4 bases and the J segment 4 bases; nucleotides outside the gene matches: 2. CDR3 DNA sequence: TGTGCCAGCAGCTCCGGGACAGGGAATCAGCCCCAGCATTTT. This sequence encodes CASSSGTGNQPQHF.